Listed here are 28 T cell receptor beta chains from one sample, sequenced in a study of molecular identifiers for immune sequencing clone quantification. TCRdb fed the PCR reads into MiXCR, producing one record per CDR3 protein. The sample holds fewer than 25,000 distinct CDR3 sequences, over 15% seen once. Input material: naive CD8+ T cells from blood, with Jurkat cell RNA spiked in. Noted subset: FACS-sorted CD8+CD4-CCR7+CD45RA+ naive T cells. Source of these receptors: a human donor in good health. Some libraries in this study had Jurkat cell RNA spiked in.

This clonotype ranks as medium-sized. V is TRBV13 and J is TRBJ1-5; D remains ambiguous. Germline V gives CDR1 PRHDT, CDR2 FYEKMQ (reference sequence). V lost 3 bases and J lost 0, with 6 bases in between. The CDR3 runs 14 residues. CDR3 amino acids: CASSFGLSNQPQHF. The CDR3, as DNA: TGTGCCAGCAGCTTCGGTCTTAGCAATCAGCCCCAGCATTTT.

This clonotype was recorded many times. CDR3 region: CASSTETRGAQETQYF. In DNA form, the CDR3 reads TGTGCCAGCAGCACCGAGACCAGGGGGGCCCAAGAGACCCAGTACTTC. The chain links TRBV7-9 to TRBJ2-5, with D possibly matching TRBD1 (7 bases). Trimming pared 5 bases from V and 1 base from J, leaving 17 bases between. CDR3 length: 16 residues. Per the germline V gene, CDR1 is SEHNR and CDR2 is FQNEAQ (reference sequence).

By frequency in the sample, this clonotype is medium-sized (0.01 to 0.1%). This chain uses TRBV6-1 with TRBJ1-1; D is uncertain. This CDR3 contains 15 residues. Per germline, CDR1 MNHNS and CDR2 SASEGT. V lost 2 bases and J 5 bases, leaving 15 bases between the germline ends. DNA for the CDR3: TGTGCCAGCAGTGAATTGGAAGGGTATTATACTGAAGCTTTCTTT. It translates to CASSELEGYYTEAFF.

About this clonotype: This clone may be a read error of a much larger clone one base away. Likely a read error: the CDR3 ends without its conserved phenylalanine or tryptophan. The chain uses TRBV7-6 and TRBJ2-2, with D hard to call. The CDR3 loop spans 15 amino acids. Germline V gene sequence: CDR1 SGHVS, CDR2 FNYEAQ. The V gene lost 5 bases and the J gene lost 0 bases, with 10 bases spanning the gap. The CDR3 DNA reads as TGTGCCAGCAGCCCCTTGGACGCGAACACCGGGGAGCTGTTTTTA. As protein: CASSPLDANTGELFL.

In the case of this clonotype: Since a much larger clone is just one base distant, this may be a read error. V is TRBV12-3 or TRBV12-4 and J is TRBJ2-2; D gene uncertain. This CDR3 has 12 amino acids. The V and J ends lost 3 bases and 7 bases respectively, with 6 bases between them. CDR3 sequence (DNA): TGTGCCAGCAGTTTGGGGATCGGGGAGCTGTTTTTT. This sequence encodes CASSLGIGELFF.

This clonotype occurred many times. This chain uses TRBV12-3 or TRBV12-4 with TRBJ2-7, with TRBD2 as a possible D gene (6 bases). CDR3 length: 14 residues. Trimming stripped 3 bases from V and 2 bases from J, with 11 bases between. In nucleotides, the CDR3 is TGTGCCAGCAGTTTCGGGGGAAGGACCTACGAGCAGTACTTC. Its protein is CASSFGGRTYEQYF.

This clonotype was found many times. The gene calls are TRBV20-1 and TRBJ2-1, with 7 bases aligning to TRBD2. Per the germline V gene, CDR1 is DFQATT and CDR2 is SNEGSKA (reference sequence). The CDR3 has 16 amino acids. The V segment lost 0 bases and the J segment 4 bases; nucleotides outside the gene matches: 9. This CDR3 is CSARDLSGGEYNEQFF. In DNA, the CDR3 is TGCAGTGCTAGAGATCTTTCGGGGGGAGAGTACAATGAGCAGTTCTTC.

The sample holds many counts of this clonotype. The V gene is TRBV7-9, the J gene TRBJ1-1, with D maybe TRBD1 (5 bases). V lost 5 bases and J 7 bases, leaving 11 bases between the germline ends. The CDR3 length is 12 residues. Germline V gene sequence: CDR1 SEHNR, CDR2 FQNEAQ (reference sequence). CDR3 DNA sequence: TGTGCCAGCAGCCGCGAGGGGATTGAAGCTTTCTTT. Its protein product is CASSREGIEAFF.

This clonotype was seen repeatedly, ten times or more. This rearrangement joins TRBV6-2 or TRBV6-3 to TRBJ2-7; maybe TRBD1 (6 bases). This CDR3 spans 16 amino acids. Germline values: CDR1 MNHEY, CDR2 SVGEGT. V was trimmed by 2 bases and J by 4 bases, leaving 18 bases between them. The CDR3: CASSYPQGFGAYEQYF. In DNA, the CDR3 is TGTGCCAGCAGTTACCCACAGGGTTTTGGAGCTTACGAGCAGTACTTC.

This clonotype was seen many times. The genes are TRBV27 and TRBJ2-3; D is possibly TRBD2 (6 bases). V shed 3 bases and J shed 2 bases, with 12 bases lying between them. The germline gives CDR1 MNHEY, CDR2 SMNVEV (reference sequence). The CDR3 spans 15 residues. CDR3: CASSFRLDPTDTQYF. The CDR3 DNA sequence: TGTGCCAGCAGTTTTCGACTAGATCCCACAGATACGCAGTATTTT.

This clonotype was counted ten times or more. V gene TRBV6-6 combines with J gene TRBJ1-4; possible D gene TRBD1, 5 bases. V dropped 6 bases and J dropped 4 bases, with 12 bases sitting between them. The CDR3 length is 14 residues. Per germline, CDR1 MNHNY and CDR2 SVGAGI (reference sequence). The CDR3 reads CASSLTVNNEKLFF. DNA of the CDR3: TGTGCCAGCAGCTTGACAGTAAATAATGAAAAACTGTTTTTT.

In its sample, this clonotype was seen many times. The gene calls are TRBV29-1 and TRBJ2-3, with 12 bases lining up with TRBD2. The CDR3 length is 16 residues. Germline V gene sequence: CDR1 SQVTM, CDR2 ANQGSEA. The V and J ends lost 6 bases and 8 bases, in that order; junction bases with no gene match: 15. The CDR3 region has the DNA TGCAGCGTCCCGGGACTAGCGGGTCTCAACAGGGGTACGCAGTATTTT. Encoded protein: CSVPGLAGLNRGTQYF.

This clonotype appeared many times. The chain uses TRBV6-2 or TRBV6-3 and TRBJ1-1, with a possible D match to TRBD1 (6 bases). Germline V CDR1 and CDR2: MNHEY, SVGEGT. Trimming removed 7 bases from V and 3 bases from J, with 9 bases in between. The CDR3 has 12 residues. The CDR3 here is CASIGGYTEAFF. The CDR3 nucleotides read TGTGCCAGCATCGGGGGCTACACTGAAGCTTTCTTT.

This clonotype was observed many times. The chain joins TRBV11-3 to TRBJ1-1; no definite D call. The V end was cut by 3 bases, the J end by 2 bases, with 10 bases between. The CDR3 loop spans 14 amino acids. The V gene's germline CDR1 is SGHNT and CDR2 YENEEA. The CDR3 sequence: CASSLGSRNTEAFF. CDR3 nucleotide sequence: TGTGCCAGCAGCTTGGGCAGCCGTAACACTGAAGCTTTCTTT.

This clonotype was counted ten times or more. The chain employs TRBV12-3 or TRBV12-4 and TRBJ1-5, with D possibly being TRBD1 (5 bases). Trimming cost V 4 bases and J 0 bases, with 10 bases left between them. This CDR3 contains 15 residues. CDR3 sequence reads: CASSWGPYSNQPQHF. CDR3 DNA: TGTGCCAGCAGTTGGGGACCTTATAGCAATCAGCCCCAGCATTTT.

This clonotype came up many times. This sequence joins TRBV7-9 and TRBJ2-7, with 8 bases lining up with TRBD1. Germline V gene sequence: CDR1 SEHNR, CDR2 FQNEAQ (reference sequence). The CDR3 runs 15 residues. With 5 bases clipped from V and 4 bases from J, the junction kept 10 bases outside the gene matches. CDR3 coding DNA: TGTGCCAGCAGCCCCCCAGGGGGCCTCCCATACGAGCAGTACTTC. This sequence encodes CASSPPGGLPYEQYF.

Sample share makes this clonotype medium-sized. The chain employs TRBV7-2 and TRBJ2-3; the match to TRBD1 covers 7 bases. The CDR3 has 14 amino acids. With 3 bases clipped from V and 4 bases from J, the junction kept 4 bases outside the gene matches. CDR1 is SGHTA, CDR2 FQGNSA, per germline. The CDR3 loop is CASSFGTEADTQYF. The CDR3 DNA reads TGTGCCAGCAGCTTCGGGACAGAGGCAGATACGCAGTATTTT.

This clonotype occurred many times. The rearrangement joins TRBV2 to TRBJ1-4, with a weak D call TRBD1 (5 bases). Germline CDR1 and CDR2: SNHLY and FYNNEI. V lost 10 bases and J 0 bases, leaving 12 bases between the germline ends. This CDR3 has 14 amino acids. DNA of the CDR3: TGTGCCACACAGGTTCCAACAACTAATGAAAAACTGTTTTTT. Amino acid sequence: CATQVPTTNEKLFF.

The chain joins TRBV7-2 to TRBJ1-1; possible D gene TRBD1, 6 bases. This CDR3 is built from 14 residues. V was pared by 3 bases and J by 5 bases, with 13 bases between. CDR1 SGHTA and CDR2 FQGNSA come from the germline V gene. CDR3 coding DNA: TGTGCCAGCAGCTTGGGGGGCGCTGGGACTGAAGCTTTCTTT. Protein product: CASSLGGAGTEAFF.

This clonotype has only a few counts. V is TRBV4-3 and J is TRBJ1-5; weak D call: TRBD1 (6 bases). The CDR3 is made up of 17 amino acids. Germline CDR1 and CDR2: LGHNA and YSLEER. V lost 0 bases, J lost 2 bases, and 14 bases lay in between. The CDR3 is CASSQEAWTEGNQPQHF. The CDR3, as DNA: TGCGCCAGCAGCCAAGAGGCCTGGACAGAGGGCAATCAGCCCCAGCATTTT.

This clonotype came up a few times. V usage is TRBV27 and J usage is TRBJ1-1; TRBD1 aligns across 7 bases. The V gene end was trimmed by 6 bases and the J gene end by 1 base; junction bases not matched to a gene: 2. The CDR3 is made up of 13 amino acids. CDR1 is MNHEY and CDR2 is SMNVEV in the germline V gene (reference sequence). This CDR3 reads CASSGTENTEAFF. For the CDR3, the DNA is TGTGCCAGCAGCGGGACAGAGAACACTGAAGCTTTCTTT.

This clonotype has ten or more counts. The chain combines TRBV9 with TRBJ1-2, with 7 bases identical to TRBD1. J was trimmed by 4 bases and V by 3 bases; bases with no gene match: 6. The germline V gene encodes CDR1 SGDLS and CDR2 YYNGEE. This CDR3 contains 14 residues. The CDR3 DNA reads TGTGCCAGCAGCGCTGCCCGGGACAGCTATGGCTACACCTTC. It codes for CASSAARDSYGYTF.

This clonotype was counted at least ten times. The genes are TRBV19 and TRBJ2-2; D unclear. Trimming stripped 0 bases from V and 6 bases from J, with 17 bases between. Germline V gene lookup returns CDR1 LNHDA and CDR2 SQIVND (reference sequence). The CDR3 loop spans 17 amino acids. CDR3 DNA sequence: TGTGCCAGTAGTATAGATCCGGGCAGCTACGAGTCCGGGGAGCTGTTTTTT. Translated, it gives CASSIDPGSYESGELFF.

Many counts were recorded for this clonotype. The CDR3 reads CASSQERFRGEQFF. The CDR3 nucleotides read TGCGCCAGCAGCCAAGAGAGGTTTAGGGGTGAGCAGTTCTTC. The chain has TRBV4-1 and TRBJ2-1; D might be TRBD1 (5 bases). The CDR3 is made up of 14 amino acids. With 0 bases removed from V and 9 bases from J, the gap between germline ends came to 12 bases. Germline CDR1 MGHRA, CDR2 YSYEKL.

This clonotype was seen more than once but under ten times. A junction end diverges from the germline sequence, so it may reflect a read error. The V and J genes are TRBV7-9 and TRBJ2-7, with 8 bases identical to TRBD1. Germline V lookup: CDR1 SEHNR, CDR2 FQNEAQ (reference sequence). This CDR3 spans 15 amino acids. DNA of the CDR3: TGTGCCATCAGCTCGCGAGACAGGGGTGGGTACGAGCAGTACTTC. It specifies CAISSRDRGGYEQYF.

This clonotype is medium-sized in the sample. The V call is TRBV28, the J call TRBJ1-3; D not certain. V gave up 6 bases and J gave up 0 bases, with 12 bases separating them. In germline, CDR1 is MDHEN, CDR2 SYDVKM. The CDR3 runs 15 residues. In DNA form, the CDR3 reads TGTGCCAGCAGCCGTGGACGGAGCTCTGGAAACACCATATATTTT. Translation: CASSRGRSSGNTIYF.

This clonotype has more than one count but fewer than ten. It may be a read error: a sequence one base away is much more abundant. The genes are TRBV5-6 and TRBJ1-1; D may be TRBD1 (5 bases). Germline loops: CDR1 SGHDT, CDR2 YYEEEE. The CDR3 has 14 amino acids. DNA of the CDR3: TGTGCCGGCAGCTTGGGGGGGGGGAGCGCTGAAGCTTTCTTT. Protein: CAGSLGGGSAEAFF.

Points on this clonotype: This could be a read error, since a much larger clone is one nucleotide away. V is TRBV5-6 and J is TRBJ1-1; D not resolved. Per germline, CDR1 SGHDT and CDR2 YYEEEE. V lost 0 bases and J 10 bases, leaving 16 bases between the germline ends. This CDR3 is built from 14 residues. DNA for the CDR3: TGTGCCAGCAGCTTGGCGTTAGGCGGACCTGGAGCTTTCTTT. Translated, it gives CASSLALGGPGAFF. Full variable domain (rest looked up from reference TRBV5-6 and TRBJ1-1): DAGVTQSPTHLIKTRGQQVTLRCSPKSGHDTVSWYQQALGQGPQFIFQYYEEEERQRGNFPDRFSGHQFPNYSSELNVNALLLGDSALYLCASSLALGGPGAFFGQGTRLTVV.